The 29 T cell receptor beta chains below come from one sample, sequenced in a study of blood T cell repertoires in COVID-19 (dated by TCRdb to 2019 to 2021). Library preparation employed the immunoSEQ multiplex PCR assay. Held by TCRdb, this immuneACCESS table contains in-frame sequences only and omits some clones. Under half of the omission traces to an unresolved V gene where checked; the cause of the rest is unknown. This sample lists roughly 200,000 clones; roughly 79% were detected once. The top ten constitute 9.5% to 12% of the sample. Sequencing used peripheral blood. The receptors were sampled from a middle-aged woman with COVID-19, enrolled during active disease.

The CDR3 is CASSLGPTGGSGYTF. The CDR3 DNA reads TGTGCCAGCAGCTTAGGGCCCACAGGGGGCTCTGGCTACACCTTC. The chain is built from TRBV13 and TRBJ1-2; 9 nucleotides agree with TRBD1. Trimming at V came to 0 bases and at J to 7 bases, leaving 6 bases not matched to a gene. Germline V gene sequence: CDR1 PRHDT, CDR2 FYEKMQ (reference sequence). This CDR3 region has 15 residues.

V gene TRBV28 combines with J gene TRBJ2-1, with 8 nucleotides matching TRBD2. The V gene end was trimmed by 1 base and the J gene end by 7 bases; junction bases not matched to a gene: 9. Germline loops: CDR1 MDHEN, CDR2 SYDVKM. This CDR3 spans 16 amino acids. The CDR3 nucleotides are TGTGCCAGCAGTTTATTGCCGGGAGGGCCTGGGAATGAGCAGTTCTTC. This encodes CASSLLPGGPGNEQFF.

This clone was observed a few times. The chain combines TRBV7-9 with TRBJ1-5; the D gene is possibly TRBD1 (5 bases). Germline CDR1 reads SEHNR; CDR2 reads FQNEAQ (reference sequence). The V end lost 2 bases, the J end lost 1 base, and 12 bases lay between the germline ends. The CDR3 is 16 amino acids. This chain's CDR3 is CASSLSRGGSNQPQHF. As DNA, the CDR3 is TGTGCCAGCAGCTTAAGTCGGGGGGGGAGCAATCAGCCCCAGCATTTT.

The rearrangement links TRBV4-1 to TRBJ2-5, with 8 positions matching TRBD2. V gave up 2 bases and J gave up 0 bases; unmatched junction bases: 14. The CDR3 spans 19 residues. Germline V gene data show CDR1 as MGHRA and CDR2 as YSYEKL. The CDR3 protein is CASSQHPQGPSGYQETQYF. CDR3 DNA: TGCGCCAGCAGCCAACACCCCCAGGGGCCTAGCGGGTACCAAGAGACCCAGTACTTC.

V gene TRBV30 combines with J gene TRBJ1-2; 7 positions agree with TRBD1. CDR3 length: 14 residues. V lost 3 bases and J lost 1; bases outside the gene matches: 5. Germline CDR1 GTSNPN, CDR2 SVGIG (reference sequence). DNA of the CDR3: TGTGCCTGGAGCGATGACAGGGTTAACTATGGCTACACCTTC. It translates to CAWSDDRVNYGYTF.

The chain uses TRBV5-4 and TRBJ1-2; 9 bases are shared with TRBD1. Germline lookup yields CDR1 SGHNT and CDR2 YYREEE (reference sequence). V trimming: 3 bases; J trimming: 8 bases; junction bases outside the gene matches: 17. The CDR3 contains 17 residues. CDR3 sequence (DNA): TGTGCCAGCAGCTCGCAGAAGGACAGGGGACATCGTATAGGCTACACCTTC. Translation: CASSSQKDRGHRIGYTF.

CDR3 in DNA: TGTGCCAGCATGGACAGGGGGCTGGGAATCTATGGCTACACCTTC. It encodes CASMDRGLGIYGYTF. The chain links TRBV6-5 to TRBJ1-2, with TRBD1 matching over 11 bases. With V trimmed by 7 bases and J by 4 bases, 8 bases remained unmatched. In germline, CDR1 is MNHEY, CDR2 SVGAGI. CDR3 length: 15 amino acids.

This chain uses TRBV9 with TRBJ2-2; 7 bases are shared with TRBD1. The germline gives CDR1 SGDLS, CDR2 YYNGEE. The length of the CDR3 is 14 residues. J was trimmed by 5 bases and V by 5 bases; bases with no gene match: 6. The CDR3 here is CASRPGQRTGELFF. The DNA of the CDR3 is TGTGCCAGCAGACCGGGACAGAGAACCGGGGAGCTGTTTTTT.

The chain is built from TRBV6-1 and TRBJ2-7, with a tentative D call TRBD1 (7 bases). Germline CDR1 is MNHNS and CDR2 is SASEGT. CDR3 length: 15 amino acids. Trimming stripped 2 bases from V and 4 bases from J, with 15 bases between. The CDR3 region has the DNA TGTGCCAGCAGTGAAAGCGGCAGGGGGACTTACGAGCAGTACGTC. Translating gives CASSESGRGTYEQYV.

This chain uses TRBV28 with TRBJ2-1, with 8 bases matching TRBD2. The CDR3 runs 15 residues. Trimming cost V 5 bases and J 8 bases; bases outside gene matches: 11. CDR1 is MDHEN, CDR2 SYDVKM, per germline. DNA for the CDR3: TGTGCCAGCAGTGGGGGGACTAGAGGGAGGGATGAGCAGTTCTTC. It yields the protein CASSGGTRGRDEQFF. Complete variable domain (other parts from reference TRBV28 and TRBJ2-1): DVKVTQSSRYLVKRTGEKVFLECVQDMDHENMFWYRQDPGLGLRLIYFSYDVKMKEKGDIPEGYSVSREKKERFSLILESASTNQTSMYLCASSGGTRGRDEQFFGPGTRLTVL.

The chain uses TRBV29-1 and TRBJ2-7; D gene ambiguous. Trimming removed 4 bases from V and 0 bases from J, with 4 bases in between. The germline CDR1 and CDR2 sequences are SQVTM and ANQGSEA. The CDR3 totals 11 residues. CDR3 protein: CSVGHSYEQYF. CDR3 DNA: TGCAGCGTTGGGCACTCCTACGAGCAGTACTTC.

The chain employs TRBV5-4 and TRBJ2-7, with 13 bases lining up with TRBD2. The germline V gene has CDR1 SGHNT and CDR2 YYREEE (reference sequence). This CDR3 is 15 amino acids long. Trimming removed 4 bases from V and 2 bases from J; junction bases left unmatched: 3. The DNA of the CDR3 is TGTGCCAGCAGCAGGGGACTAGCGGGACCCTACGAGCAGTACTTC. This codes for CASSRGLAGPYEQYF.

The chain couples TRBV18 to TRBJ2-5, with TRBD1 identical over 7 bases. Germline V gene sequence: CDR1 KGHSH, CDR2 LQKENI. Unmatched junction bases numbered 6, after V lost 6 bases and J lost 5 bases. The length of the CDR3 is 13 residues. CDR3 sequence: CASSLKQGETQYF. The CDR3 DNA follows: TGTGCCAGCTCTCTTAAACAGGGGGAGACCCAGTACTTC.

The chain links TRBV10-2 to TRBJ2-2; perhaps TRBD2 as D (5 bases). Trimming cost V 3 bases and J 5 bases, with 10 bases left between them. From germline, CDR1 is WSHSY and CDR2 SAAADI. The CDR3 extends over 14 amino acids. The DNA of the CDR3 is TGCGCCAGCAGTGAAGTTAGGGAGACCGGGGAGCTGTTTTTT. Amino acids: CASSEVRETGELFF.

V usage is TRBV12-2 and J usage is TRBJ1-5; the table's D gene call, TRBD1, was not cross checked with the DNA. TRBV12-2 is an annotated pseudogene. The CDR3 extends over 14 amino acids. The CDR3 region is CASRFGHSNQPQHF. The CDR3 coding sequence is TGTGCAAGTCGCTTCGGACATAGCAATCAGCCCCAGCATTTT.

The rearrangement links TRBV19 to TRBJ2-3, with 13 bases aligning to TRBD2. CDR1 LNHDA and CDR2 SQIVND come from the germline V gene (reference sequence). This CDR3 is built from 16 residues. The V segment lost 5 bases and the J segment 4 bases; nucleotides outside the gene matches: 6. The CDR3 nucleotides are TGTGCCAGTAGTGTCTCCGGGACTAGCGGGGCAGATACGCAGTATTTT. This sequence encodes CASSVSGTSGADTQYF.

The V gene is TRBV10-3, the J gene TRBJ2-5, with TRBD1 identical over 7 bases. This CDR3 comprises 13 residues. Looked up from germline, CDR1 is ENHRY and CDR2 is SYGVKD. V lost 6 bases and J lost 3; bases outside the gene matches: 4. In nucleotides, the CDR3 is TGTGCCATCAGCAGGGACAGAAAAGAGACCCAGTACTTC. It yields the protein CAISRDRKETQYF.

The J gene is TRBJ2-3, the V gene TRBV29-1; 8 bases map to TRBD2. CDR1 and CDR2 from the germline V gene are SQVTM and ANQGSEA. This CDR3 has 15 residues. V shed 1 base and J 2 bases; nucleotides not matched to a gene: 5. This CDR3 is CSVEGAGGLTDTQYF. As DNA, the CDR3 is TGCAGCGTTGAAGGGGCGGGGGGACTCACAGATACGCAGTATTTT.

The chain uses TRBV30 and TRBJ2-5; D might be TRBD2 (5 bases). The CDR3 runs to 12 residues. Trimming took off 3 bases at V and 2 bases at J, with 7 bases between the two ends. Germline-derived CDR1 and CDR2 are GTSNPN and SVGIG (reference sequence). The CDR3 nucleotides are TGTGCCTGGAGGTCGGGACAAGAGACCCAGTACTTC. Amino acid sequence: CAWRSGQETQYF.

The chain couples TRBV19 to TRBJ1-5; 11 bases align to TRBD1. Trimming cost V 2 bases and J 3 bases; bases outside gene matches: 3. Germline V gives CDR1 LNHDA, CDR2 SQIVND (reference sequence). There are 16 residues in the CDR3. CDR3 sequence: CASSIRDRGYNQPQHF. The CDR3, as DNA: TGTGCCAGTAGTATAAGGGACAGGGGGTACAATCAGCCCCAGCATTTT.

This clone was seen a single time. V is TRBV6-5 and J is TRBJ2-2; 9 bases match TRBD2. Germline assignment: CDR1 MNHEY and CDR2 SVGAGI. Trimming at V came to 6 bases and at J to 4 bases, leaving 3 bases not matched to a gene. The length of the CDR3 is 14 residues. Here the CDR3 DNA reads TGTGCCAGCAGGCTAGCGGGGCCCACCGGGGAGCTGTTTTTT. It translates to CASRLAGPTGELFF.

This clone came up once. The J gene is TRBJ2-3, the V gene TRBV12-5; 7 bases agree with TRBD2. V lost 2 bases, J lost 1 base, and 6 bases stayed unmatched. CDR1 is LGHNT, CDR2 FRNRAP, per germline. This CDR3 is 16 amino acids long. The CDR3: CASGLTGGGRTDTQYF. CDR3 nucleotide sequence: TGTGCTAGTGGTTTGACCGGGGGAGGGCGCACAGATACGCAGTATTTT. The complete variable domain, with remaining parts taken from reference TRBV12-5 and TRBJ2-3, reads DARVTQTPRHKVTEMGQEVTMRCQPILGHNTVFWYRQTMMQGLELLAYFRNRAPLDDSGMPKDRFSAEMPDATLATLKIQPSEPRDSAVYFCASGLTGGGRTDTQYFGPGTRLTVL.

This clone was detected only once. This rearrangement joins TRBV6-5 to TRBJ1-2; 7 bases match TRBD1. V lost 2 bases to trimming and J lost 4 bases; unmatched junction nucleotides: 7. In germline, CDR1 is MNHEY, CDR2 SVGAGI. The CDR3 sequence is 15 residues long. The CDR3 is CASSYVGGASYGYTF. The CDR3 DNA is TGTGCCAGCAGTTACGTAGGGGGCGCGTCCTATGGCTACACCTTC.

The chain combines TRBV10-2 with TRBJ2-3, with TRBD2 identical over 12 bases. Germline values: CDR1 WSHSY, CDR2 SAAADI. The V and J ends lost 2 bases and 7 bases, in that order; junction bases with no gene match: 7. CDR3 length: 16 residues. This CDR3 is CASSEGLAGGEYTQYF. DNA for the CDR3: TGCGCCAGCAGTGAGGGCCTAGCGGGGGGGGAATATACGCAGTATTTT.

The chain joins TRBV28 to TRBJ1-5, with unresolved D. The CDR3 has 14 residues. Trimming took off 7 bases at V and 3 bases at J, with 13 bases between the two ends. Germline CDR1 and CDR2: MDHEN and SYDVKM. In nucleotides, the CDR3 is TGTGCCAGCATTAGTCACAGCCACAATCAGCCCCAGCATTTT. Translation: CASISHSHNQPQHF.

V usage is TRBV7-8 and J usage is TRBJ1-1; D is perhaps TRBD1 (5 bases). The germline CDR1 and CDR2 sequences are SGHVS and FQNEAQ. This CDR3 is built from 15 residues. V was clipped by 5 bases and J by 0 bases, with 13 bases between them. As DNA, the CDR3 is TGTGCCAGCAGCCTACGACAGAGATTGAACACTGAAGCTTTCTTT. This translates into CASSLRQRLNTEAFF.

In DNA, the CDR3 is TGTGCCAGCAGCACCAGGGGGCTGGGCACCGGGGAGCTGTTTTTT. Translation gives CASSTRGLGTGELFF. V and J are TRBV11-3 and TRBJ2-2; 8 bases line up with TRBD1. There are 15 residues in the CDR3. V gave up 5 bases and J gave up 4 bases; unmatched junction bases: 6. Germline values: CDR1 SGHNT, CDR2 YENEEA. Variable domain in full (rest from reference TRBV11-3 and TRBJ2-2): EAGVVQSPRYKIIEKKQPVAFWCNPISGHNTLYWYLQNLGQGPELLIRYENEEAVDDSQLPKDRFSAERLKGVDSTLKIQPAELGDSAVYLCASSTRGLGTGELFFGEGSRLTVL.

The sample holds a few counts of this clone. The chain is built from TRBV7-6 and TRBJ2-1; 15 bases fit TRBD2. Trimming at V came to 5 bases and at J to 0 bases, leaving 5 bases not matched to a gene. Germline-derived CDR1 and CDR2 are SGHVS and FNYEAQ. The CDR3 is made up of 18 amino acids. This CDR3 is CASSIRTSGRASYNEQFF. CDR3 in DNA: TGTGCCAGCAGCATCAGGACTAGCGGGAGGGCCTCCTACAATGAGCAGTTCTTC.

V gene TRBV18 combines with J gene TRBJ2-3; a possible D gene is TRBD2 (5 bases). V lost 2 bases to trimming and J lost 6 bases, with 15 bases between them. The CDR3 is 15 amino acids. Germline V gene data show CDR1 as KGHSH and CDR2 as LQKENI. In DNA form, the CDR3 reads TGTGCCAGCTCACCAAACCGGGCTAGCTCTGATACGCAGTATTTT. Protein product: CASSPNRASSDTQYF.